Described below is a single T cell receptor beta chain sequence and its context. Its specificity is unknown. Germline-derived CDR1 and CDR2 are SGHNT and YYREEE (reference sequence). The CDR3 consists of 15 residues. These data belong to a study of cytomegalovirus exposure and HLA in healthy donors. General study findings and limits: From TCR beta sequences, most subjects' HLA-A and HLA-B alleles were reportedly predicted accurately.

Vbeta (60) and Jbeta (13) primers were used in the PCR. This table comes from immunoSEQ multiplex PCR, and its TCRdb copy is limited to in-frame clones, with some not included. The sample lists fewer than 150,000 clones, around 85% occurring once. This TCR came from a female donor in good health and CMV-seronegative. The rearrangement joins TRBV5-4 to TRBJ2-5, with D maybe TRBD2 (7 bases). The end of the DNA is better explained by TRBJ2-7, so the J call may be wrong. Sequencing was done on a sample of PBMCs. CDR3 nucleotides: TGTGCCAGCAGCTTGGACTCCCGGGGGGCCGGCGAGCAGTACTTC. The encoded protein is CASSLDSRGAGEQYF.